This TCR beta chain came from a study of CD8 T cells in ankylosing spondylitis. A remark on this clonotype: What it binds is unknown.

CDR3 size: 16 residues. The V segment lost 5 bases and the J segment 2 bases; nucleotides outside the gene matches: 8. Germline V CDR1 and CDR2: SGHAT, FQNNGV. TCRdb fed the 5' RACE reads into MiXCR, producing one record per CDR3 protein. The data hold approximately 300,000 distinct CDR3 sequences, with about 19% observed a single time. Whole-study findings and limits: One TCR beta motif, made up of under ten highly homologous variants, appeared characteristic of ankylosing spondylitis blood.

This TCR was recovered from a male donor with ankylosing spondylitis or in good health (not recorded which). The sequenced sample consisted of blood, either unsorted or a sorted T cell fraction (not recorded which). The chain is built from TRBV11-2 and TRBJ2-4; 8 nucleotides agree with TRBD2. CDR3 protein: CASSPRLASTKNIQYF. The CDR3 nucleotides read TGTGCCAGCAGCCCTAGACTAGCGTCGACCAAAAACATTCAGTACTTC.